The following is a T cell receptor (beta chain) sequence with its context. This clonotype was counted ten times or more. Its antigen is not yet known. There are no base qualities to consult, and no much larger clone falls within one base. The treatment or condition label, as the study defines it: live attenuated yellow fever vaccine strain. A standard Ficoll-Paque protocol was used to isolate PBMCs from peripheral blood. Dynabeads CD4 and CD8 positive selection kits were used to isolate CD4 and CD8 T-cell fractions. TriZol was used to extract RNA from bulk PBMCs, from CD4 and CD8 fractions, and from dextramer-positive and dextramer-negative fractions. The data were taken from a study of T cells after yellow fever vaccination (dated by TCRdb to about 2019). In the study overall: Libraries from fractions with low cell numbers were prepared with the SMART-Seq v4 Ultra Low Input RNA kit. Bulk TCR alpha and beta repertoires were sequenced longitudinally to track T-cell clones before and after primary and booster YFV17D yellow fever vaccination. Two healthy male donors made up the cohort, one aged 18 to 29 years and the other aged 30 to 39 years. Blood samples were taken at several timepoints before and after primary and secondary immunization, and bulk PBMC replicates and cell subsets were isolated. Here is what the overall study found, with its caveats: A small fraction of clonotypes showed up in both the CD4 and CD8 compartments, probably as a result of convergent recombination. Computational filtering was needed because FACS-sorted repertoires could contain abundant contaminating clonotypes from the bulk population. Compared with the primary T-cell response, the secondary T-cell response was faster but weaker, reaching its peak on day 5 rather than on day 15. After the booster, most clones that had expanded after primary vaccination were detected again (over 95% of CD4 and around 88% of CD8), suggesting broad maintenance of memory. Only two donors were included in the study, so the extent to which the findings can be generalized is limited.

The V end gives up 4 bases and the J end 0 bases, leaving 8 bases in the junction not matched to a gene. The germline V gene gives CDR1 as SGHRS and CDR2 as YFSETQ. The CDR3 runs 17 residues from the cysteine to the phenylalanine. Just CDR3 DNA is preserved here, 51 bases in frame from base 1. TCR cDNA was synthesized by 5'RACE template switching, through which a universal primer site and unique molecular identifiers were introduced. Priming of cDNA synthesis was performed from both the TCR alpha and TCR beta constant segments. Libraries were amplified in two PCR steps, with sample barcodes and sequencing adapters added in the second step. Sequencing of the libraries was done on either Illumina HiSeq 2500 (2x100 bp) or NovaSeq (2x150 bp). The paper's data handling went like this. Demultiplexing of reads and collapsing into UMI consensus sequences were performed with MIGEC, and V(D)J alignment was carried out with MiXCR. Using edgeR on replicate PBMC samples, clonotypes were called vaccine-responding if FDR was below 0.01 and the log2 fold change was above 5 up to day 15. Each bulk clonotype was labeled CD4 or CD8 based on which sequenced repertoire, CD4 or CD8, contained the clonotype at higher abundance. Clones were called with MiXCR by TCRdb after fastp trimmed the public reads at Q25, and only in-frame beta chains were retained. Each record represents a unique CDR3 protein, reported with the most common genes and DNA among its rows. The V and J calls and clone size come from TCRdb's table, not from the authors' own analysis. A total of roughly 50,000 distinct CDR3 sequences appear in this sample, 7.4% of them only once. Of the sample, less than 35% is held by the ten largest clones.

The clonotype was recovered from a man aged 18 to 29 who received the YFV17D yellow fever vaccine. This specimen consisted of CD8+ T cells sorted from PBMCs, obtained approximately 15 days after the first yellow fever vaccination. The chain was built from TRBV5-1 and TRBJ2-3, and TRBD2 matches 10 of the central bases. The DNA sequence follows: TGCGCCAGCAGCCCGCGGACTAGCGGCATGAGCACAGATACGCAGTATTTT. Translated, this gives CASSPRTSGMSTDTQYF.